One sample yielded the 11 T cell receptor beta chains listed below, sequenced in a study of T cell responses to AZD1222 COVID-19 vaccine. Repertoires were generated with immunoSEQ multiplex PCR, while TCRdb's copy carries only in-frame clones and drops some. The sample gives approximately 130,000 clones, under 95% of which show up once; more than 2.5% is in the top ten. The sample was peripheral blood, taken on day 0 of AZD1222 vaccination. These receptors were taken from an adult in good health.

The chain combines TRBV28 with TRBJ1-1; D gene uncertain. The CDR3 totals 12 residues. Trimming shortened V by 10 bases and J by 3 bases, and 12 bases separated the two germline ends. The germline V gene has CDR1 MDHEN and CDR2 SYDVKM. In DNA form, the CDR3 reads TGTGCCACCCAACTGGTGGACACTGAAGCTTTCTTT. Protein: CATQLVDTEAFF.

The chain employs TRBV28 and TRBJ2-5; TRBD1 matches 7 bases. CDR1 is MDHEN, CDR2 SYDVKM, per germline. Trimming cost V 2 bases and J 7 bases; bases outside gene matches: 10. The CDR3 contains 15 residues. The CDR3 DNA reads as TGTGCCAGCAGTTTAGGCCGGACAGGTACGGGGACCCAGTACTTC. It encodes CASSLGRTGTGTQYF.

The CDR3 bases are TGTGCCACCGCGGACGGTTATAGCAATCAGCCCCAGCATTTT. Translated, it gives CATADGYSNQPQHF. V usage is TRBV19 and J usage is TRBJ1-5, with D uncertain. Trimming removed 10 bases at V and 0 bases at J, with 13 bases between. From germline, CDR1 is LNHDA and CDR2 SQIVND (reference sequence). This CDR3 comprises 14 residues.

The rearrangement joins TRBV24-1 to TRBJ2-2; D gene unclear. V lost 2 bases to trimming and J lost 6 bases, with 12 bases between them. The CDR3 loop spans 15 amino acids. Germline V lookup: CDR1 KGHDR, CDR2 SFDVKD. CDR3 region: CATSDSRKPSGELFF. In DNA form, the CDR3 reads TGTGCCACCAGTGATTCTAGAAAGCCCTCCGGGGAGCTGTTTTTT.

The chain carries TRBV5-1 and TRBJ1-4; the match to TRBD1 covers 8 bases. V lost 4 bases and J lost 0; bases outside the gene matches: 5. The CDR3 has 16 residues. CDR1 and CDR2 (germline): SGHRS, YFSETQ. The CDR3 reads CASSLQGVPTNEKLFF. The CDR3 DNA sequence: TGCGCCAGCAGCCTACAGGGGGTGCCAACTAATGAAAAACTGTTTTTT. The complete variable domain, with remaining parts taken from reference TRBV5-1 and TRBJ1-4, reads KAGVTQTPRYLIKTRGQQVTLSCSPISGHRSVSWYQQTPGQGLQFLFEYFSETQRNKGNFPGRFSGRQFSNSRSEMNVSTLELGDSALYLCASSLQGVPTNEKLFFGSGTQLSVL.

The chain recombines TRBV25-1 with TRBJ1-2, with a weak D call TRBD1 (6 bases). Germline V gene sequence: CDR1 MGHDK, CDR2 SYGVNS. Trimming cost V 0 bases and J 5 bases, with 7 bases left between them. The CDR3 covers 13 residues. This CDR3 is CASSEYGQYGYTF. As DNA, the CDR3 is TGTGCCAGCAGTGAATACGGACAGTATGGCTACACCTTC.

The V gene is TRBV27, the J gene TRBJ1-2, with TRBD1 identical over 8 bases. V lost 2 bases, J lost 8 bases, and 13 bases stayed unmatched. CDR1 MNHEY and CDR2 SMNVEV come from the germline V gene (reference sequence). The CDR3 is 16 amino acids. CDR3: CASSLRDRPSRGGYTF. DNA for the CDR3: TGTGCCAGCAGTTTACGGGACAGGCCATCGAGGGGGGGCTACACCTTC.

The V call is TRBV5-8, the J call TRBJ2-5; D unresolved. Germline CDR1 SGHTS, CDR2 YDEGEE. The CDR3 length is 13 residues. V lost 4 bases and J lost 1, with 8 bases in between. CDR3 coding DNA: TGTGCCAGCAGCCTCCGGTCCCAAGAGACCCAGTACTTC. Translated, it gives CASSLRSQETQYF. The entire variable domain, with the rest obtained from reference TRBV5-8 and TRBJ2-5, is as follows: EAGVTQSPTHLIKTRGQQATLRCSPISGHTSVYWYQQALGLGLQFLLWYDEGEERNRGNFPPRFSGRQFPNYSSELNVNALELEDSALYLCASSLRSQETQYFGPGTRLLVL.

The rearrangement links TRBV12-3 or TRBV12-4 to TRBJ2-3, with D tentatively TRBD2 (6 bases). Trimming removed 0 bases from V and 5 bases from J, with 6 bases in between. The CDR3 loop spans 13 amino acids. The chain's CDR3 is CASSLAGGDTQYF. The CDR3 region has the DNA TGTGCCAGCAGTTTAGCCGGGGGAGATACGCAGTATTTT.

This sequence joins TRBV5-5 and TRBJ1-2; D might be TRBD1 (5 bases). The CDR3 spans 13 residues. Germline lookup yields CDR1 SGHKS and CDR2 YYEKEE (reference sequence). V lost 3 bases and J 7 bases, leaving 13 bases between the germline ends. The CDR3 loop is CASSSLGAFGYTF. In DNA form, the CDR3 reads TGTGCCAGCAGCTCTCTCGGGGCATTTGGCTACACCTTC.

This clone was observed a handful of times. The chain joins TRBV20-1 to TRBJ2-7; 7 nucleotides agree with TRBD2. The CDR3 spans 16 residues. Germline loops: CDR1 DFQATT, CDR2 SNEGSKA (reference sequence). Trimming removed 3 bases from V and 3 bases from J; junction bases left unmatched: 14. The DNA of the CDR3 is TGCAGTGCTAGTGTATTATTGGCTAGCGGAGGCTACGAGCAGTACTTC. Translation gives CSASVLLASGGYEQYF.